These 6 T cell receptor beta chains originate from one sample sequenced in a study of T cells after yellow fever vaccination. MiXCR, run by TCRdb on the 5' RACE reads, gives a single entry per CDR3 protein. In the table there are some 500,000 distinct CDR3 sequences, 13% of which are singletons. This material consisted of PBMCs, taken on the day of the yellow fever booster vaccination. All receptors come from a man aged 30-40 years who received the YFV17D yellow fever vaccine.

This clonotype appeared many times. The rearrangement links TRBV30 to TRBJ2-1; unclear D gene. Germline V gives CDR1 GTSNPN, CDR2 SVGIG (reference sequence). Trimming stripped 5 bases from V and 0 bases from J, with 11 bases between. The CDR3 is 14 amino acids. CDR3 bases: TGTGCCTGGCAGGACGTAAGCTCCTACAATGAGCAGTTCTTC. Its translation is CAWQDVSSYNEQFF.

In this sample, this clonotype turned up a few times. V usage is TRBV5-1 and J usage is TRBJ2-1, with 9 bases identical to TRBD2. From germline, CDR1 is SGHRS and CDR2 YFSETQ. The length of the CDR3 is 15 residues. Trimming took 2 bases from V and 4 from J; bases not matched to a gene: 4. The CDR3 nucleotides read TGCGCCAGCAGCTTTTCAGCGGGAGGATACAATGAGCAGTTCTTC. Translating gives CASSFSAGGYNEQFF.

This clonotype was seen only a few times. V gene TRBV30 combines with J gene TRBJ2-1, with D tentatively TRBD2 (6 bases). CDR1 is GTSNPN, CDR2 SVGIG, per germline (reference sequence). V was cut by 2 bases and J by 10 bases, with 12 bases left in between. The CDR3 totals 12 residues. CDR3 DNA sequence: TGTGCCTGGAGTACGGGACTTGGCGAGCAGTTCTTC. Protein: CAWSTGLGEQFF.

The V call is TRBV6-1, the J call TRBJ2-5, with D possibly called TRBD1 or TRBD2 (6 bases each). The CDR3 has 14 residues. Germline V gene data show CDR1 as MNHNS and CDR2 as SASEGT. Deletions cut 6 bases from V and 4 bases from J, with 15 bases between. The CDR3 bases are TGTGCCAGCAGGGTGGGGGGACAACGAGAGACCCAGTACTTC. Amino acids: CASRVGGQRETQYF.

V is TRBV9 and J is TRBJ2-7, with 8 bases matching TRBD2. Germline V gene lookup returns CDR1 SGDLS and CDR2 YYNGEE. CDR3 length: 16 residues. The V and J ends lost 0 bases and 0 bases, in that order; junction bases with no gene match: 5. Here the CDR3 reads CASSVGLAGTSYEQYF. CDR3 nucleotides: TGTGCCAGCAGCGTAGGGCTAGCGGGTACCTCCTACGAGCAGTACTTC.

The chain carries TRBV11-2 and TRBJ2-7, with TRBD2 matching over 9 bases. CDR3 size: 13 residues. Germline assignment: CDR1 SGHAT and CDR2 FQNNGV. V trimming: 7 bases; J trimming: 2 bases; junction bases outside the gene matches: 3. As DNA, the CDR3 is TGTGCCAGCAAGACTAGCGGAACCTACGAGCAGTACTTC. This sequence encodes CASKTSGTYEQYF.